This is a list of T cell receptor beta chains from one sample in a study of Graves' ophthalmopathy and Graves' hyperthyroidism. TCRdb itself ran the multiplex PCR reads through MiXCR, one entry per CDR3 protein. The sample records roughly 170,000 distinct CDR3 sequences, approximately 40% being singletons. The sample was peripheral blood. These TCRs come from a man aged 30-40 years with Graves' ophthalmopathy. Each CDR3 is given with its conserved first and last residue. The order of the fields is J gene, clone size, V gene, D gene, CDR3 protein, CDR3 DNA. D genes are given only for firm matches. Size tells how often a clone was seen (once, few, many) or the class of an expanded clone, and some rows leave it out.

j_gene: TRBJ1-1; abundance: .; v_gene: TRBV11-1; d_gene: .; CDR3aa: CASSLALGRGENTEAFF; CDR3nt: TGTGCCAGCAGCTTAGCGCTGGGCAGGGGCGAGAACACTGAAGCTTTCTTT
j_gene: TRBJ2-7; abundance: .; v_gene: TRBV4-2; d_gene: TRBD2; CDR3aa: CASSLEGVGLAVF; CDR3nt: TGTGCCAGCAGCTTAGAAGGGGTGGGACTAGCGGTTTTC
j_gene: TRBJ1-6; abundance: many; v_gene: TRBV30; d_gene: TRBD1; CDR3aa: CAWSVLDRLYNSPLHF; CDR3nt: TGTGCCTGGAGTGTACTGGACAGGCTCTATAATTCACCCCTCCACTTT
j_gene: TRBJ2-7; abundance: .; v_gene: TRBV28; d_gene: TRBD1; CDR3aa: CASSFGTVDEQYF; CDR3nt: TGTGCCAGCAGTTTCGGGACAGTCGACGAGCAGTACTTC
j_gene: TRBJ2-7; abundance: many; v_gene: TRBV6-2/TRBV6-3; d_gene: TRBD1; CDR3aa: CASTNPQGGLYEQYF; CDR3nt: TGTGCCAGCACCAACCCCCAAGGGGGCTTGTACGAGCAGTACTTC
j_gene: TRBJ2-2; abundance: .; v_gene: TRBV11-2; d_gene: .; CDR3aa: CASTYRAGVRTGELFF; CDR3nt: TGTGCCAGCACCTACAGGGCAGGGGTGAGGACCGGGGAGCTGTTTTTT
j_gene: TRBJ2-5; abundance: many; v_gene: TRBV20-1; d_gene: TRBD2; CDR3aa: CSARVSRGLAGAYSLGTQYF; CDR3nt: TGCAGTGCTAGAGTTAGCCGGGGACTAGCGGGAGCCTACTCCCTGGGGACCCAGTACTTC
j_gene: TRBJ2-5; abundance: many; v_gene: TRBV7-2; d_gene: .; CDR3aa: CASSLSRYQETQYF; CDR3nt: TGTGCCAGCAGCTTAAGCCGCTACCAAGAGACCCAGTACTTC
j_gene: TRBJ1-6; abundance: .; v_gene: TRBV4-1; d_gene: TRBD1; CDR3aa: CASSQDWDRASPLHF; CDR3nt: TGCGCCAGCAGCCAAGATTGGGACAGGGCTTCACCCCTCCACTTT
j_gene: TRBJ2-4; abundance: .; v_gene: TRBV7-2; d_gene: .; CDR3aa: CASSQPTNIQYF; CDR3nt: TGTGCCAGCAGCCAACCCACCAACATTCAGTACTTC
j_gene: TRBJ2-5; abundance: many; v_gene: TRBV20-1; d_gene: TRBD2; CDR3aa: CSANSGSGQETQYF; CDR3nt: TGCAGTGCTAATAGCGGGAGTGGTCAAGAGACCCAGTACTTC
j_gene: TRBJ1-1; abundance: .; v_gene: TRBV28; d_gene: TRBD1; CDR3aa: CASTASGGYTEAFF; CDR3nt: TGTGCCAGCACCGCTTCAGGGGGCTACACTGAAGCTTTCTTT
j_gene: TRBJ2-3; abundance: many; v_gene: TRBV6-4; d_gene: .; CDR3aa: CASSVSGGGTDTQYF; CDR3nt: TGTGCCAGCAGTGTCTCGGGGGGCGGCACAGATACGCAGTATTTT
j_gene: TRBJ2-7; abundance: many; v_gene: TRBV7-9; d_gene: TRBD1; CDR3aa: CASSFSAGDRRRFYEQYF; CDR3nt: TGTGCCAGCAGCTTTTCGGCCGGGGACAGAAGACGATTCTACGAGCAGTACTTC
j_gene: TRBJ2-5; abundance: .; v_gene: TRBV12-3/TRBV12-4; d_gene: TRBD2; CDR3aa: CASSPGRAGPQYF; CDR3nt: TGTGCCAGCAGTCCGGGGCGAGCGGGGCCCCAGTACTTC
j_gene: TRBJ2-7; abundance: many; v_gene: TRBV2; d_gene: TRBD1; CDR3aa: CASNPGRGLGYEQYF; CDR3nt: TGTGCCAGCAACCCGGGCAGGGGGCTAGGGTACGAGCAGTACTTC
j_gene: TRBJ2-7; abundance: .; v_gene: TRBV6-1; d_gene: .; CDR3aa: CASSSRTPSYEQYF; CDR3nt: TGTGCCAGCAGCTCCCGGACACCTTCCTACGAGCAGTACTTC
j_gene: TRBJ1-5; abundance: .; v_gene: TRBV12-3/TRBV12-4; d_gene: .; CDR3aa: CASSLEAQVSYSNQPQHF; CDR3nt: TGTGCCAGCAGTTTAGAGGCGCAGGTGTCATATAGCAATCAGCCCCAGCATTTT
j_gene: TRBJ1-3; abundance: many; v_gene: TRBV3-1; d_gene: .; CDR3aa: CASSLQGSSGNTIYF; CDR3nt: TGTGCCAGCAGCCTTCAGGGGAGCTCTGGAAACACCATATATTTT
j_gene: TRBJ2-2; abundance: many; v_gene: TRBV24-1; d_gene: TRBD2; CDR3aa: CATSSGGRKTGELFF; CDR3nt: TGTGCCACCAGTAGCGGGGGCCGAAAGACCGGGGAGCTGTTTTTT
j_gene: TRBJ2-5; abundance: many; v_gene: TRBV7-2; d_gene: .; CDR3aa: CASSSGQALAQYF; CDR3nt: TGTGCCAGCAGCTCCGGACAAGCTCTGGCCCAGTACTTC
j_gene: TRBJ1-1; abundance: .; v_gene: TRBV6-1; d_gene: .; CDR3aa: CASRISGFTEAFF; CDR3nt: TGTGCCAGCAGGATCTCGGGTTTCACTGAAGCTTTCTTT
j_gene: TRBJ2-5; abundance: .; v_gene: TRBV20-1; d_gene: .; CDR3aa: CSPRGEPQETQYF; CDR3nt: TGCAGCCCTAGGGGAGAACCCCAAGAGACCCAGTACTTC
j_gene: TRBJ1-5; abundance: many; v_gene: TRBV28; d_gene: .; CDR3aa: CAIGPGELEFHF; CDR3nt: TGTGCCATCGGTCCCGGGGAACTCGAATTCCATTTT
j_gene: TRBJ1-1; abundance: many; v_gene: TRBV12-3/TRBV12-4; d_gene: .; CDR3aa: CASSPSGVNTEAFF; CDR3nt: TGTGCCAGCAGCCCTTCGGGGGTGAACACTGAAGCTTTCTTT
j_gene: TRBJ2-7; abundance: many; v_gene: TRBV27; d_gene: .; CDR3aa: CASSLWGTGENSYEQYF; CDR3nt: TGTGCCAGCAGTTTATGGGGTACGGGGGAGAACTCCTACGAGCAGTACTTC
j_gene: TRBJ2-7; abundance: .; v_gene: TRBV12-3/TRBV12-4; d_gene: .; CDR3aa: CASSGGGSEQNF; CDR3nt: TGTGCCAGCAGTGGGGGCGGGAGCGAGCAGAACTTC
j_gene: TRBJ2-5; abundance: many; v_gene: TRBV30; d_gene: .; CDR3aa: CAWSTGQAGTQYF; CDR3nt: TGTGCCTGGAGTACTGGACAAGCCGGGACCCAGTACTTC
j_gene: TRBJ2-7; abundance: many; v_gene: TRBV30; d_gene: .; CDR3aa: CAFGTLSYEQYF; CDR3nt: TGTGCCTTCGGGACACTCAGCTACGAGCAGTACTTC
j_gene: TRBJ1-1; abundance: .; v_gene: TRBV7-3; d_gene: TRBD1; CDR3aa: CASSITGGGQNTEAFF; CDR3nt: TGTGCCAGCAGCATCACAGGGGGAGGGCAGAACACTGAAGCTTTCTTT
j_gene: TRBJ2-7; abundance: once; v_gene: TRBV10-3; d_gene: .; CDR3aa: CAISESDGTYEQYF; CDR3nt: TGTGCCATCAGTGAGTCTGACGGAACCTACGAGCAGTACTTC
j_gene: TRBJ2-5; abundance: .; v_gene: TRBV15; d_gene: TRBD2; CDR3aa: CATSRDLLAGAAQYF; CDR3nt: TGTGCCACCAGCAGAGATCTACTAGCGGGGGCGGCCCAGTACTTC
j_gene: TRBJ2-6; abundance: .; v_gene: TRBV20-1; d_gene: .; CDR3aa: CSARKGAGANVLTF; CDR3nt: TGCAGTGCTAGGAAGGGGGCTGGGGCCAACGTCCTGACTTTC
j_gene: TRBJ1-2; abundance: .; v_gene: TRBV6-5; d_gene: .; CDR3aa: CASSYLRAPNYGYTF; CDR3nt: TGTGCCAGCAGTTACCTTAGGGCTCCTAACTATGGCTACACCTTC
j_gene: TRBJ2-7; abundance: many; v_gene: TRBV12-3/TRBV12-4; d_gene: .; CDR3aa: CASIISLGGRDEQYF; CDR3nt: TGTGCCAGCATCATAAGCCTCGGGGGTCGTGACGAGCAGTACTTC
j_gene: TRBJ2-2; abundance: many; v_gene: TRBV9; d_gene: .; CDR3aa: CASRRSGRGPAGELFF; CDR3nt: TGTGCCTCCCGGCGCAGCGGGCGGGGGCCCGCCGGGGAGCTGTTTTTT
j_gene: TRBJ1-2; abundance: many; v_gene: TRBV6-5; d_gene: .; CDR3aa: CASMAAGRGYTF; CDR3nt: TGTGCCAGCATGGCGGCAGGGAGGGGGTACACCTTC
j_gene: TRBJ1-1; abundance: .; v_gene: TRBV11-2; d_gene: TRBD1; CDR3aa: CASSLVGTGSVNTEAFF; CDR3nt: TGTGCCAGCAGCTTAGTTGGGACAGGATCCGTGAACACTGAAGCTTTCTTT
j_gene: TRBJ2-7; abundance: many; v_gene: TRBV18; d_gene: TRBD2; CDR3aa: CASSPRLAGVGEQYF; CDR3nt: TGTGCCAGCTCACCCCGACTAGCGGGAGTGGGGGAGCAGTACTTC
j_gene: TRBJ1-2; abundance: many; v_gene: TRBV6-2/TRBV6-3; d_gene: .; CDR3aa: CASSYLTTGTGPSNYGYTF; CDR3nt: TGTGCCAGCAGTTACTTGACCACAGGGACTGGGCCGTCCAACTATGGCTACACCTTC
j_gene: TRBJ1-1; abundance: many; v_gene: TRBV6-4; d_gene: .; CDR3aa: CASSVDRSTEAFF; CDR3nt: TGTGCCAGCAGTGTGGACAGAAGCACTGAAGCTTTCTTT
j_gene: TRBJ2-5; abundance: many; v_gene: TRBV12-3/TRBV12-4; d_gene: TRBD2; CDR3aa: CASSPSGTQETQYF; CDR3nt: TGTGCCAGCTCTCCTAGCGGGACTCAAGAGACCCAGTACTTC
j_gene: TRBJ1-5; abundance: many; v_gene: TRBV4-1; d_gene: .; CDR3aa: CASSQRQGGLNQPQHF; CDR3nt: TGCGCCAGCAGCCAACGCCAAGGCGGATTAAATCAGCCCCAGCATTTT
j_gene: TRBJ2-7; abundance: once; v_gene: TRBV6-2/TRBV6-3; d_gene: TRBD2; CDR3aa: CASSYYDASGGTYEQYF; CDR3nt: TGTGCCAGCAGTTACTACGACGCGAGCGGGGGTACCTACGAGCAGTACTTC
j_gene: TRBJ2-2; abundance: many; v_gene: TRBV11-3; d_gene: TRBD1; CDR3aa: CASSQGTGATGELFF; CDR3nt: TGTGCCAGCAGCCAAGGGACAGGGGCCACCGGGGAGCTGTTTTTT
j_gene: TRBJ2-2; abundance: .; v_gene: TRBV7-9; d_gene: .; CDR3aa: CASRAGTGELFF; CDR3nt: TGTGCCAGCAGGGCGGGCACCGGGGAGCTGTTTTTT
j_gene: TRBJ2-2; abundance: many; v_gene: TRBV30; d_gene: .; CDR3aa: CAWTGQGKAGELFF; CDR3nt: TGTGCCTGGACGGGGCAGGGAAAAGCCGGGGAGCTGTTTTTT
j_gene: TRBJ1-1; abundance: many; v_gene: TRBV30; d_gene: .; CDR3aa: CAWSQGPNTEAFF; CDR3nt: TGTGCCTGGTCGCAGGGGCCGAACACTGAAGCTTTCTTT
j_gene: TRBJ1-1; abundance: .; v_gene: TRBV28; d_gene: TRBD1; CDR3aa: CASSSWDRRNTEAFF; CDR3nt: TGTGCCAGCAGTTCCTGGGACAGACGGAACACTGAAGCTTTCTTT
j_gene: TRBJ1-1; abundance: .; v_gene: TRBV24-1; d_gene: .; CDR3aa: CATSDFPVRGRDTEAFF; CDR3nt: TGTGCCACCAGTGATTTTCCAGTTCGGGGGAGGGACACTGAAGCTTTCTTT
j_gene: TRBJ1-6; abundance: many; v_gene: TRBV12-3/TRBV12-4; d_gene: TRBD1; CDR3aa: CASSSGIRRPGTGKNSPLHF; CDR3nt: TGTGCCAGCAGTTCTGGGATCCGACGCCCGGGGACAGGGAAAAATTCACCCCTCCACTTT
j_gene: TRBJ1-2; abundance: .; v_gene: TRBV6-4; d_gene: .; CDR3aa: CASSATGSYGYTF; CDR3nt: TGTGCCAGCAGTGCGACGGGGAGCTATGGCTACACCTTC
j_gene: TRBJ1-1; abundance: many; v_gene: TRBV6-1; d_gene: TRBD1; CDR3aa: CASSEGRGRDTEAFF; CDR3nt: TGTGCCAGCAGTGAAGGGAGGGGGCGGGACACTGAAGCTTTCTTT
j_gene: TRBJ1-2; abundance: .; v_gene: TRBV12-3/TRBV12-4; d_gene: .; CDR3aa: CASSATGRDDYGYTF; CDR3nt: TGTGCCAGCAGTGCTACGGGGCGCGACGACTATGGCTACACCTTC
j_gene: TRBJ1-1; abundance: .; v_gene: TRBV4-1; d_gene: .; CDR3aa: CASQRGDTEAFF; CDR3nt: TGCGCCAGCCAACGGGGGGACACTGAAGCTTTCTTT
j_gene: TRBJ1-6; abundance: .; v_gene: TRBV12-3/TRBV12-4; d_gene: TRBD1; CDR3aa: CASRQGTNSPLHF; CDR3nt: TGTGCCAGCAGACAGGGGACGAATTCACCCCTCCACTTT
j_gene: TRBJ1-6; abundance: few; v_gene: TRBV30; d_gene: .; CDR3aa: CAWSVSFGSPLHF; CDR3nt: TGTGCCTGGAGTGTGAGTTTTGGCTCACCCCTCCACTTT
j_gene: TRBJ2-4; abundance: .; v_gene: TRBV12-3/TRBV12-4; d_gene: .; CDR3aa: CASSDPFENIQYF; CDR3nt: TGTGCCAGCAGTGACCCTTTCGAAAACATTCAGTACTTC
j_gene: TRBJ2-2; abundance: many; v_gene: TRBV6-2/TRBV6-3; d_gene: .; CDR3aa: CASSLQAGELFF; CDR3nt: TGTGCCAGCAGTCTCCAAGCGGGGGAGCTGTTTTTT